These 12 T cell receptor beta chains share one sample of origin, sequenced in a study of T-cell memory formation after mild COVID-19. TCRdb passed the 5' RACE reads through MiXCR, listing each CDR3 protein once. This table has approximately 400,000 distinct CDR3 sequences, 20% to 25% appearing once. Material: PBMCs or a T cell subset sorted from them (not recorded which). These receptors were obtained from an adult woman who had mild COVID-19 (a few samples of this study predate the infection). Cell type and time point are not known.

In its sample, this clonotype was seen a few times. The chain uses TRBV7-9 and TRBJ1-1; D may be TRBD1 (6 bases). The CDR3 contains 14 residues. Germline values: CDR1 SEHNR, CDR2 FQNEAQ (reference sequence). Between the trimmed V and J ends, which lost 5 bases and 6 bases, there was a span of 16 bases. The CDR3 loop is CASSPTGGDAEAFF. CDR3 DNA: TGTGCCAGCAGCCCGACAGGTGGGGACGCTGAAGCTTTCTTT.

V and J are TRBV5-1 and TRBJ2-5; no clear D gene. Trimming pared 4 bases from V and 2 bases from J, leaving 18 bases between. Germline lookup yields CDR1 SGHRS and CDR2 YFSETQ. The CDR3 length is 16 residues. This CDR3 reads CASSVGPPPIQETQYF. CDR3 DNA: TGCGCCAGCAGCGTCGGGCCACCACCAATTCAAGAGACCCAGTACTTC.

This clonotype was detected only a few times. The chain carries TRBV10-3 and TRBJ2-1, with D unresolved. V lost 3 bases and J lost 9, with 15 bases in between. The CDR3 loop spans 14 amino acids. Germline lookup yields CDR1 ENHRY and CDR2 SYGVKD. This CDR3 is CAISDGSVGSEQFF. Written as DNA, the CDR3 is TGTGCCATCAGTGACGGGTCGGTAGGTAGTGAGCAGTTCTTC.

The chain recombines TRBV5-4 with TRBJ1-2; no clear D. Per the germline V gene, CDR1 is SGHNT and CDR2 is YYREEE (reference sequence). Trimming took 3 bases from V and 5 from J, leaving 11 bases between them. This CDR3 is built from 13 residues. The CDR3 protein is CASSYQRTYGYTF. The CDR3 DNA follows: TGTGCCAGCAGCTACCAGCGGACGTATGGCTACACCTTC.

The rearrangement links TRBV5-1 to TRBJ2-7; TRBD1 agrees at 7 bases. The CDR3 loop spans 15 amino acids. The germline V gene encodes CDR1 SGHRS and CDR2 YFSETQ. V was pared by 5 bases and J by 3 bases, with 11 bases of the junction left unmatched. CDR3 sequence reads: CASSETRDSFYEQYF. For the CDR3, the DNA is TGCGCCAGCAGTGAGACGAGGGACAGCTTCTACGAGCAGTACTTC.

This clonotype was seen a handful of times. The genes are TRBV12-3 or TRBV12-4 and TRBJ1-5; the D gene is possibly TRBD1 (5 bases). V was cut by 3 bases and J by 5 bases, with 14 bases left in between. This CDR3 spans 15 amino acids. DNA for the CDR3: TGTGCCAGCAGTTTTGAGGCAGGGCACTATCAGCCCCAGCATTTT. As protein: CASSFEAGHYQPQHF.

This chain links TRBV29-1 with TRBJ2-5; D remains unclear. The CDR3 consists of 13 residues. CDR1 and CDR2 from the germline V gene are SQVTM and ANQGSEA. Trimming stripped 1 base from V and 0 bases from J, with 6 bases between. The CDR3 is CSVEGTYQETQYF. CDR3 nucleotides: TGCAGCGTTGAAGGGACGTACCAAGAGACCCAGTACTTC. The whole variable domain, remainder taken from reference TRBV29-1 and TRBJ2-5, is SAVISQKPSRDICQRGTSLTIQCQVDSQVTMMFWYRQQPGQSLTLIATANQGSEATYESGFVIDKFPISRPNLTFSTLTVSNMSPEDSSIYLCSVEGTYQETQYFGPGTRLLVL.

This clonotype was found a few times. The chain links TRBV4-3 to TRBJ2-3; 16 positions match TRBD2. The germline V gene encodes CDR1 LGHNA and CDR2 YSLEER. J gave up 0 bases and V 4 bases, and 10 bases lay outside the gene matches. The CDR3 totals 20 residues. The CDR3 reads CASSLTGLAGGPSSTDTQYF. The CDR3 DNA reads TGCGCCAGCAGCCTAACGGGACTAGCGGGAGGGCCTTCCAGCACAGATACGCAGTATTTT.

As for this clonotype: Its ends do not fully match the called genes, so a read error is possible. V gene TRBV10-1 combines with J gene TRBJ2-7, with TRBD2 matching 11 bases. Germline CDR1 is WNHNN and CDR2 is SYGVQD (reference sequence). The CDR3 is 15 residues long. The DNA of the CDR3 is TGCGCCAGCTCAATAACTAGCGGGGGACCCTACGAGCGGTACTTC. Its protein product is CASSITSGGPYERYF.

The rearrangement joins TRBV7-2 to TRBJ2-7; D assignment may be TRBD1 or TRBD2 (5 bases each). With 5 bases removed from V and 5 bases from J, the gap between germline ends came to 10 bases. Germline CDR1 and CDR2: SGHTA and FQGNSA. The CDR3 is 12 amino acids. The CDR3 region has the DNA TGTGCCAGCAGCCTCAGGGACCACGAGCAGTACTTC. It codes for CASSLRDHEQYF.

The chain combines TRBV4-3 with TRBJ1-2; no clear D. Germline V gene lookup returns CDR1 LGHNA and CDR2 YSLEER. With 5 bases removed from V and 10 bases from J, the gap between germline ends came to 20 bases. The CDR3 contains 14 residues. The CDR3 nucleotides read TGCGCCAGCAGCACGATCTCAGAGAACCCATCCTACACCTTC. It codes for CASSTISENPSYTF.

This clonotype showed up many times. The chain employs TRBV4-1 and TRBJ1-2; 7 nucleotides agree with TRBD1. Unmatched junction bases numbered 14, after V lost 1 base and J lost 6 bases. The germline V gene has CDR1 MGHRA and CDR2 YSYEKL. CDR3 length equals 17 residues. CDR3 loop: CASSQGGGGNTFNGYTF. The CDR3 bases are TGCGCCAGCAGCCAAGGAGGGGGCGGAAATACGTTCAATGGCTACACCTTC.